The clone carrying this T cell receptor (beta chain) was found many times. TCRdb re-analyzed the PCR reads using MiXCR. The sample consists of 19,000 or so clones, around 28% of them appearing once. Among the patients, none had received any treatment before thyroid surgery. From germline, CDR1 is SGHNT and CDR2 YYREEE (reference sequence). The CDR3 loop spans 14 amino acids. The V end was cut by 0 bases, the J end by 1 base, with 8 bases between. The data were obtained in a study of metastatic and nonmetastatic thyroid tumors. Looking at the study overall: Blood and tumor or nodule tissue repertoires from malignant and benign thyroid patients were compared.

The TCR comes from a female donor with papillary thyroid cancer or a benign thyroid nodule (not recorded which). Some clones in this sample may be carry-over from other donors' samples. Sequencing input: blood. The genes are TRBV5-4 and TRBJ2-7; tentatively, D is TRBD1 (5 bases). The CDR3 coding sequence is TGTGCCAGCAGCTTGGACCCAGGGTCCTACGAGCAGTACTTC. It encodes CASSLDPGSYEQYF.